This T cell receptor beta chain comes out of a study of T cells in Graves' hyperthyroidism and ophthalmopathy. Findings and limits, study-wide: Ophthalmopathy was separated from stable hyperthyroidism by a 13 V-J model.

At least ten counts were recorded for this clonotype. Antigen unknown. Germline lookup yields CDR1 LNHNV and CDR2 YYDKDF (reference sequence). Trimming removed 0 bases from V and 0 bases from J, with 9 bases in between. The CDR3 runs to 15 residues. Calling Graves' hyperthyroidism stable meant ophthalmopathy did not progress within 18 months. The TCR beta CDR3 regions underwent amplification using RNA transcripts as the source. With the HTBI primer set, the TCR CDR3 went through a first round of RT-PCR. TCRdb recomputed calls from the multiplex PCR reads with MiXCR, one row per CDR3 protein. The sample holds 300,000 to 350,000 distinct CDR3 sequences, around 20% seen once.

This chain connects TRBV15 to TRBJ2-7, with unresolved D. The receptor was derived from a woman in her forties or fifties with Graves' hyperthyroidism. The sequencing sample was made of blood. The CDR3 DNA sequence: TGTGCCACCAGCAGAGATAGAGGTGACTCCTACGAGCAGTACTTC. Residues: CATSRDRGDSYEQYF.